These 8 T cell receptor beta chains originate from one sample sequenced in a study of blood T cell repertoires in COVID-19. Sequencing was performed with immunoSEQ multiplex PCR; in TCRdb, only in-frame clones are kept and a portion is missing. Among fewer than 400,000 clones, nearly 90% were seen once, and the ten largest hold approximately 1.8%. Sequenced sample: peripheral blood. All receptors derive from a woman in her thirties with COVID-19, enrolled during active disease.

The CDR3 is CASSLEQNPYEQYF. The CDR3 coding sequence is TGCGCCAGCAGCTTAGAACAGAACCCCTACGAGCAGTACTTC. The chain couples TRBV5-1 to TRBJ2-7; D is undetermined. V gave up 2 bases and J gave up 2 bases, with 11 bases separating them. CDR3 length: 14 amino acids. The germline gives CDR1 SGHRS, CDR2 YFSETQ.

This rearrangement joins TRBV30 to TRBJ2-1; 9 bases map to TRBD2. Germline CDR1 reads GTSNPN; CDR2 reads SVGIG (reference sequence). The J segment lost 9 bases and the V segment lost 3 bases, leaving 9 bases of the junction unmatched. The CDR3 runs 14 residues. The CDR3 spells CAWSAGGMLLEQFF. In nucleotides, the CDR3 is TGTGCCTGGAGCGCGGGGGGGATGCTTCTTGAGCAGTTCTTC. The full variable domain, rest sourced from reference TRBV30 and TRBJ2-1, is SQTIHQWPATLVQPVGSPLSLECTVEGTSNPNLYWYRQAAGRGLQLLFYSVGIGQISSEVPQNLSASRPQDRQFILSSKKLLLSDSGFYLCAWSAGGMLLEQFFGPGTRLTVL.

The chain carries TRBV5-1 and TRBJ1-2, with D possibly TRBD1 on 6 matching bases. Germline V gives CDR1 SGHRS, CDR2 YFSETQ. The CDR3 length is 14 residues. Trimming shortened V by 4 bases and J by 1 base, and 11 bases separated the two germline ends. The CDR3 coding sequence is TGCGCCAGCAGCCCACAGGGCAGTAACTATGGCTACACCTTC. Translating gives CASSPQGSNYGYTF.

J is TRBJ1-2 and V is TRBV3-1 (or the pseudogene TRBV3-2); a possible D gene is TRBD1 (5 bases). This CDR3 spans 14 amino acids. V dropped 4 bases and J dropped 4 bases, with 13 bases sitting between them. CDR1 and CDR2 from the germline V gene are LGHDT and YNNKEL (reference sequence). The chain's CDR3 is CASSRQGKGYGYTF. CDR3 sequence (DNA): TGTGCCAGCAGCCGTCAGGGCAAGGGCTATGGCTACACCTTC.

Note on this clone: Compared with germline, one end of the junction differs, possibly owing to a read error. The gene calls are TRBV6-5 and TRBJ1-2; 8 bases are a match to TRBD1. The germline CDR1 and CDR2 sequences are MNHEY and SVGAGI. CDR3 length: 11 amino acids. In nucleotides, the CDR3 is TGTGCCAGCAGCAGGGGGCCCCACCACTTCTTC. Translating gives CASSRGPHHFF.

The chain recombines TRBV4-3 with TRBJ1-6, with a tentative D call TRBD1 (6 bases). From germline, CDR1 is LGHNA and CDR2 YSLEER. This CDR3 has 17 residues. With 4 bases removed from V and 6 bases from J, the gap between germline ends came to 19 bases. The DNA for the CDR3 is TGCGCCAGCAGCCGGTTGATCCCGGGACAAATTAATTCACCCCTCCACTTT. Its translation: CASSRLIPGQINSPLHF.

The chain recombines TRBV19 with TRBJ2-2; TRBD1 matches 9 bases. The germline CDR1 and CDR2 sequences are LNHDA and SQIVND (reference sequence). Trimming cost V 7 bases and J 4 bases; bases outside gene matches: 10. The CDR3 loop spans 16 amino acids. In DNA, the CDR3 is TGTGCCAGTATGGCACGGGACAGGGTGACCACCGGGGAGCTGTTTTTT. It yields the protein CASMARDRVTTGELFF. The full variable domain, completed using reference TRBV19 and TRBJ2-2, is DGGITQSPKYLFRKEGQNVTLSCEQNLNHDAMYWYRQDPGQGLRLIYYSQIVNDFQKGDIAEGYSVSREKKESFPLTVTSAQKNPTAFYLCASMARDRVTTGELFFGEGSRLTVL.

This chain joins TRBV2 and TRBJ2-3, with 7 bases aligning to TRBD2. The CDR3 consists of 12 residues. Unmatched junction bases numbered 12, after V lost 10 bases and J lost 11 bases. In germline, CDR1 is SNHLY, CDR2 FYNNEI. CDR3: CANSASSGRQYF. CDR3 nucleotide sequence: TGTGCCAACTCCGCCTCTAGCGGAAGGCAGTATTTT.